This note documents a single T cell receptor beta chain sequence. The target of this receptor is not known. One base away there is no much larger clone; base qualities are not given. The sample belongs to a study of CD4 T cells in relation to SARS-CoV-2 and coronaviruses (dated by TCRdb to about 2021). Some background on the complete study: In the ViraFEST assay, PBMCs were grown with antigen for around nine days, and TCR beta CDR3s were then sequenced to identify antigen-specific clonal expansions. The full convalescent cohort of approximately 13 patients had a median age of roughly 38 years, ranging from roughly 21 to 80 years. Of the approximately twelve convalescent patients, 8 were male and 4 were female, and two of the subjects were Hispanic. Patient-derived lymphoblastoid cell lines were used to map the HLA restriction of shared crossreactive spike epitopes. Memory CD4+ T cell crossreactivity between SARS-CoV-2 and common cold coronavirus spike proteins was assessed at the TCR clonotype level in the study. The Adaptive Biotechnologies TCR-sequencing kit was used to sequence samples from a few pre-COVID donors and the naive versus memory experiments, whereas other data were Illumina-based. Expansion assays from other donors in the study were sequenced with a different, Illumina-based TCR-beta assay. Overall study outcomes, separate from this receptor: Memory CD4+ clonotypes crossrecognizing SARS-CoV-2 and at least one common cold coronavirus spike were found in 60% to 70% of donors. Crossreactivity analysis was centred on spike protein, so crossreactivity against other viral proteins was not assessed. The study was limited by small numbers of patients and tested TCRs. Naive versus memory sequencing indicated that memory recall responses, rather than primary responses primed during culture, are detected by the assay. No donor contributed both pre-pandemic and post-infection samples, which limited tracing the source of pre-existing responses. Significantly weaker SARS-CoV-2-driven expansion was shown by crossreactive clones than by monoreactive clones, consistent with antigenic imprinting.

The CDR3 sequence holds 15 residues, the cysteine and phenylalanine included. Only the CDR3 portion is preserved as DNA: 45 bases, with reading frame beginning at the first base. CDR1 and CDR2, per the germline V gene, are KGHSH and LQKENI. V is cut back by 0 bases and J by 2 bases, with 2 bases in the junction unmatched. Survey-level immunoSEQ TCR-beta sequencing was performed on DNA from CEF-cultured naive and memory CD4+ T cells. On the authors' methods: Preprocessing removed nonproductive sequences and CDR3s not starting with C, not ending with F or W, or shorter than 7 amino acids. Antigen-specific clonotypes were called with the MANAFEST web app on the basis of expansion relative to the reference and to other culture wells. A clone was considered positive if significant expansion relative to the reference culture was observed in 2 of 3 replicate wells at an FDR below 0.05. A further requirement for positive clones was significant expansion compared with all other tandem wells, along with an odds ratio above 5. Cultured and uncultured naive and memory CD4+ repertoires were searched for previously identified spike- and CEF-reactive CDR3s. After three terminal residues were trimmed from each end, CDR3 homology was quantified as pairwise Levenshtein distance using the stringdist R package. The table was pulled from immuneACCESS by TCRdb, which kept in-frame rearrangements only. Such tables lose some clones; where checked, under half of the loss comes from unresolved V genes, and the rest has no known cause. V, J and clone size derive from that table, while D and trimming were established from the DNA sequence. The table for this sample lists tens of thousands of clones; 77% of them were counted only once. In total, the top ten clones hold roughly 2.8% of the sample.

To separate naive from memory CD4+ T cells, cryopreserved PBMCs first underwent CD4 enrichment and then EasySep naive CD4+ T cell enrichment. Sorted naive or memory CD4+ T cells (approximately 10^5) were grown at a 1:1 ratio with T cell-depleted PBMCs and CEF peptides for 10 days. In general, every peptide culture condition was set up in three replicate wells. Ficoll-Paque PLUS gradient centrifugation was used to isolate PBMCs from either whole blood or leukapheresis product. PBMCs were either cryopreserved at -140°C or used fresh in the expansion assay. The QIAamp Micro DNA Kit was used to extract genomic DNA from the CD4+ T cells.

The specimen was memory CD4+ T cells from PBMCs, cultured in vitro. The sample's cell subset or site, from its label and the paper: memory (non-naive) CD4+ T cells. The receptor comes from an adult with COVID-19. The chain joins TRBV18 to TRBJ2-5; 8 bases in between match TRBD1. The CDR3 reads CASSPPGTGQETQYF. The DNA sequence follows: TGTGCCAGCTCACCACCCGGGACAGGTCAAGAGACCCAGTACTTC.